The clone carrying this TCR beta chain was detected many times. What it binds is not known. TCRdb itself ran the 5' RACE reads through MiXCR, one entry per CDR3 protein. The sample includes fewer than 20,000 distinct CDR3 sequences, roughly 3% of them seen just once. The study built sorted libraries from about 910,000 CD4+ or CD8+ T cells. Germline V CDR1 and CDR2: MNHNY, SVGAGI (reference sequence). The V gene end was trimmed by 6 bases and the J gene end by 4 bases; junction bases not matched to a gene: 9. CDR3 size: 15 residues. This specimen belongs to a study of neurological immune-mediated disorders. Study-level findings and limits: No CDR3 amino acid sequences were shared by expanded clones across subjects, suggesting private repertoires in all groups.

This TCR came from a woman aged 40 to 55 in good health. The chain employs TRBV6-6 and TRBJ2-1; TRBD2 matches 7 bases. Sequenced material: CD8+ T cells from blood. The CDR3 loop reads CASSLLREDYNEQFF. The CDR3 DNA is TGTGCCAGCAGCCTCTTACGGGAGGATTACAATGAGCAGTTCTTC.